This TCR beta chain was retrieved from a study of spatial heterogeneity in lung cancer. Overall study context: Sequencing covered available follow-up PBMC samples collected a median of about two years after resection. Overall study findings and caveats: More often at tumor resection than at routine follow-up, ubiquitous expanded tumor TCRs were detected in the blood.

Time point denoted: blood at routine non-recurrence follow-up after resection. Unsorted whole RNA from tumor, nontumor lung or frozen PBMC underwent sequencing. Unique molecular identifiers tagged every individual TCR cDNA molecule. MiXCR, run by TCRdb on the 5' RACE reads, gives a single entry per CDR3 protein. The repertoire holds more than 40,000 distinct CDR3 sequences, with around 21% as singletons. This clonotype was detected only a few times. Its antigen is not known. This CDR3 has 17 amino acids. Germline V gene sequence: CDR1 DFQATT, CDR2 SNEGSKA (reference sequence). The V gene end was trimmed by 0 bases and the J gene end by 6 bases; junction bases not matched to a gene: 11.

The receptor comes from a female donor with early-stage non-small cell lung cancer. This material consisted of PBMCs, taken at follow-up. This rearrangement joins TRBV20-1 to TRBJ2-1; 10 bases map to TRBD2. CDR3 DNA: TGCAGTGCTAGAGACCCCGAGCGGGGGGGCCTCCCCAATGAGCAGTTCTTC. Protein sequence: CSARDPERGGLPNEQFF.